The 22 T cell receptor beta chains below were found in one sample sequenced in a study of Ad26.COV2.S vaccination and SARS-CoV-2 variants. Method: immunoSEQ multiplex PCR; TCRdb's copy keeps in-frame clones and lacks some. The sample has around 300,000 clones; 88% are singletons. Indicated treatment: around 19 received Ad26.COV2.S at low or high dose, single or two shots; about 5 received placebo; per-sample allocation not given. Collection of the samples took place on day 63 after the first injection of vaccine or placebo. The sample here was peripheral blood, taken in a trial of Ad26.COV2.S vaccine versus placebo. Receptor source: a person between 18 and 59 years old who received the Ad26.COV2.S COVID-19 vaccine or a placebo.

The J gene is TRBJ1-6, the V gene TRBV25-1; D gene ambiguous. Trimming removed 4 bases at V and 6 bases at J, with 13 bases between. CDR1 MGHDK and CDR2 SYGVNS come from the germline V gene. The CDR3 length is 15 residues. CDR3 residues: CASSVADGSNSPLHF. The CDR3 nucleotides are TGTGCCAGCAGTGTAGCGGACGGCAGTAATTCACCCCTCCACTTT.

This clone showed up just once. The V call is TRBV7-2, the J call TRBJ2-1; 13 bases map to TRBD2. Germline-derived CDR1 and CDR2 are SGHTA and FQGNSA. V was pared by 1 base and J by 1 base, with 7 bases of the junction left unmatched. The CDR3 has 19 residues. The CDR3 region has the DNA TGTGCCAGCAGCTTAGGACGGAAACTAGCGGGAGGGTCCTACAATGAGCAGTTCTTC. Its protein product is CASSLGRKLAGGSYNEQFF.

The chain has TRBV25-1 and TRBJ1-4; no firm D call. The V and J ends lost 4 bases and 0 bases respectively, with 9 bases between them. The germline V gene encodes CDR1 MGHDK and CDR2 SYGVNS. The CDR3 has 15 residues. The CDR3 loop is CASSALRATNEKLFF. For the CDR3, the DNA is TGTGCCAGCAGTGCACTCCGAGCAACTAATGAAAAACTGTTTTTT. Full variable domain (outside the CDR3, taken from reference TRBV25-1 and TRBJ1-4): EADIYQTPRYLVIGTGKKITLECSQTMGHDKMYWYQQDPGMELHLIHYSYGVNSTEKGDLSSESTVSRIRTEHFPLTLESARPSHTSQYLCASSALRATNEKLFFGSGTQLSVL.

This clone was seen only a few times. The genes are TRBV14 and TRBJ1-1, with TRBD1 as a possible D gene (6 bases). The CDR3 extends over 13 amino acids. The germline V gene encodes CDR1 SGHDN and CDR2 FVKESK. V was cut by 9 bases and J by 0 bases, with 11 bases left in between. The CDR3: CASNRDMNTEAFF. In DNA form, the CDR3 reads TGTGCCAGTAACAGGGATATGAACACTGAAGCTTTCTTT. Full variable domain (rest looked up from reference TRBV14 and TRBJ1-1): EAGVTQFPSHSVIEKGQTVTLRCDPISGHDNLYWYRRVMGKEIKFLLHFVKESKQDESGMPNNRFLAERTGGTYSTLKVQPAELEDSGVYFCASNRDMNTEAFFGQGTRLTVV.

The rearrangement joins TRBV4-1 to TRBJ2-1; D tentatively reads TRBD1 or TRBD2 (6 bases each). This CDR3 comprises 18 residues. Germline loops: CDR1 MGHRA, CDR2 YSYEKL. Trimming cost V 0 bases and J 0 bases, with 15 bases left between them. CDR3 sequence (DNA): TGCGCCAGCAGCCAAGACCGGGGGCAGGCTGACTCCTACAATGAGCAGTTCTTC. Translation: CASSQDRGQADSYNEQFF.

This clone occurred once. The CDR3 region is CAWIKDRYNEQFF. The DNA of the CDR3 is TGTGCCTGGATTAAGGACAGGTACAATGAGCAGTTCTTC. V is TRBV30 and J is TRBJ2-1, with TRBD1 matching 7 bases. V shed 4 bases and J 4 bases; nucleotides not matched to a gene: 4. This CDR3 region has 13 residues. CDR1 is GTSNPN, CDR2 SVGIG, per germline (reference sequence). The entire variable domain, with the rest obtained from reference TRBV30 and TRBJ2-1, is as follows: SQTIHQWPATLVQPVGSPLSLECTVEGTSNPNLYWYRQAAGRGLQLLFYSVGIGQISSEVPQNLSASRPQDRQFILSSKKLLLSDSGFYLCAWIKDRYNEQFFGPGTRLTVL.

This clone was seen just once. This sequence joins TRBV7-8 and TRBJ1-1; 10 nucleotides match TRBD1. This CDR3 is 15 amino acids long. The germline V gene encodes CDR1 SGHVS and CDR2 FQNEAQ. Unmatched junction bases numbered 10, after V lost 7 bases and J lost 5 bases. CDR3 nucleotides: TGTGCCAGCATCAGTGACAGGGGGCAAGGAACTGAAGCTTTCTTT. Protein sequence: CASISDRGQGTEAFF.

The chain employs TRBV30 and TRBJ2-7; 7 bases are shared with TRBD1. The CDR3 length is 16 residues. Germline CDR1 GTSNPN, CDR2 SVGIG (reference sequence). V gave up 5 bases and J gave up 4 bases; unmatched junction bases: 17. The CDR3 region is CAWVSRQGRTSYEQYF. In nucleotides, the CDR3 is TGTGCCTGGGTTTCACGACAGGGCCGTACCTCTTACGAGCAGTACTTC.

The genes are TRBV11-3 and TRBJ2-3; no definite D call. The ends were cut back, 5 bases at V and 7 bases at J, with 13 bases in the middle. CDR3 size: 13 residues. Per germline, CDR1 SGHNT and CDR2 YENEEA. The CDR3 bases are TGTGCCAGCAGCCTTCAGTTACCCAATACGCAGTATTTT. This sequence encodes CASSLQLPNTQYF.

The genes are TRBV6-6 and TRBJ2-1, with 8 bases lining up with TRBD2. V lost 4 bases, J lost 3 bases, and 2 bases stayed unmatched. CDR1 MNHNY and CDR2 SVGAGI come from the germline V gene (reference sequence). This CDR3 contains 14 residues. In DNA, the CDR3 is TGTGCCAGCAGTTCACTAGCGGACTACAATGAGCAGTTCTTC. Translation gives CASSSLADYNEQFF.

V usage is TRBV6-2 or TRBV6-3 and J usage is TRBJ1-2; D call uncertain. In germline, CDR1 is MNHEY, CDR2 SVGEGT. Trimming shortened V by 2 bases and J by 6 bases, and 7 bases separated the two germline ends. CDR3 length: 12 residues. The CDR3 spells CASSYARNGYTF. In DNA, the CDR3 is TGTGCCAGCAGTTACGCCCGAAATGGCTACACCTTC.

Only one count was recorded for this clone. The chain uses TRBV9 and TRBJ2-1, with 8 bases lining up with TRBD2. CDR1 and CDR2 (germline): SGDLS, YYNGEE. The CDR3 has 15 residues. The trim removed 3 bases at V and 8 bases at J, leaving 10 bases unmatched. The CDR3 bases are TGTGCCAGCAGCGACCCGGGGGGGGCGAGCGATGAGCAGTTCTTC. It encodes CASSDPGGASDEQFF.

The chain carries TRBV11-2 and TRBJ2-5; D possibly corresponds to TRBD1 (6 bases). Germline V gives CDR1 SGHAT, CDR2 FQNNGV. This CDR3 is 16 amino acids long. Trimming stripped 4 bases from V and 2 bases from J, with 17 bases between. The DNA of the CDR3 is TGTGCCAGCAGCTACGGACAGCCCCGAAGGCAAGAGACCCAGTACTTC. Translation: CASSYGQPRRQETQYF. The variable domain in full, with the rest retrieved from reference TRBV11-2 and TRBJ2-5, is EAGVAQSPRYKIIEKRQSVAFWCNPISGHATLYWYQQILGQGPKLLIQFQNNGVVDDSQLPKDRFSAERLKGVDSTLKIQPAKLEDSAVYLCASSYGQPRRQETQYFGPGTRLLVL.

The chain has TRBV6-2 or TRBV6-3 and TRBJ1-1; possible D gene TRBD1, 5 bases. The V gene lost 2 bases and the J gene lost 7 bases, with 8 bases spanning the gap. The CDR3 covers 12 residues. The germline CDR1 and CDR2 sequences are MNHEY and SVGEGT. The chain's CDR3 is CASSYPTVEAFF. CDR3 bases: TGTGCCAGCAGTTACCCGACAGTTGAAGCTTTCTTT.

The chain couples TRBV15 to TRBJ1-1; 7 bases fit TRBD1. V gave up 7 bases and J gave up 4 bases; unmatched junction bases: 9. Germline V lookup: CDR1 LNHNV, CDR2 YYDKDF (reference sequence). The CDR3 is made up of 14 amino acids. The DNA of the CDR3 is TGTGCCACCACTCCTAGGGGGCTCGGCACTGAAGCTTTCTTT. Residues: CATTPRGLGTEAFF.

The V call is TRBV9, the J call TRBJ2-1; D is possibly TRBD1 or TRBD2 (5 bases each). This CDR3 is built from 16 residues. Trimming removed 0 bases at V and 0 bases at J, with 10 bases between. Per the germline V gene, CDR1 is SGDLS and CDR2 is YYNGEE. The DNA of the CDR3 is TGTGCCAGCAGCGTAGTTTACGGGACCTCCTACAATGAGCAGTTCTTC. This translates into CASSVVYGTSYNEQFF.

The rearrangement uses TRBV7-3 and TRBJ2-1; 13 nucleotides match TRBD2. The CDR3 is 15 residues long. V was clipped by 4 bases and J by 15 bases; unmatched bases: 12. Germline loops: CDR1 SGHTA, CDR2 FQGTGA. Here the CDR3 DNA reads TGTGCCAGCAGCTCACGTGGGACTAGCGGGGCCTCCGTGTTCTTC. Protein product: CASSSRGTSGASVFF.

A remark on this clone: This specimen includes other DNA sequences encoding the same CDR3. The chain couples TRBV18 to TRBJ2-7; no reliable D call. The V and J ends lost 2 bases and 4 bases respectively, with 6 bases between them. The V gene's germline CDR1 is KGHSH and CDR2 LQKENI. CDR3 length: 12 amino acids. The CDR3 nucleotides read TGTGCCAGCTCACCAAGGTCGTACGAGCAGTACTTC. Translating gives CASSPRSYEQYF.

For the CDR3, the DNA is TGTGCCAGCTCTCACAGGATAACTTTTTGGGGCTACACCTTC. This gives the protein CASSHRITFWGYTF. The V and J genes are TRBV14 and TRBJ1-2; possibly TRBD1 for D (5 bases). Germline assignment: CDR1 SGHDN and CDR2 FVKESK. V shed 8 bases and J shed 8 bases, with 21 bases lying between them. This CDR3 region has 14 residues.

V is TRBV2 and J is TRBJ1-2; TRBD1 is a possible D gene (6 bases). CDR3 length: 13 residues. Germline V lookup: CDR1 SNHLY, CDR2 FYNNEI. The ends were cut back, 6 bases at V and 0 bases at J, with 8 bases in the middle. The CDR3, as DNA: TGTGCCAGCAGAGCAGGGGCTAACTATGGCTACACCTTC. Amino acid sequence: CASRAGANYGYTF.

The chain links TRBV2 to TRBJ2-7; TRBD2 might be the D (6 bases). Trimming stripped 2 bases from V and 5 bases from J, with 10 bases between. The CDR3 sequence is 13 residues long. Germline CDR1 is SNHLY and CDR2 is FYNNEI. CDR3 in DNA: TGTGCCAGCAGTGAACAGTCTAGCGACGAGCAGTACTTC. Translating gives CASSEQSSDEQYF.

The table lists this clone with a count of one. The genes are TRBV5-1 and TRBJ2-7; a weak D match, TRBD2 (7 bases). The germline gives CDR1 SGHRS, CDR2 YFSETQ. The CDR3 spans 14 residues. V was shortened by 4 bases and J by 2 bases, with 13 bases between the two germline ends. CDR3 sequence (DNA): TGCGCCAGCAGCAGGGGGGGATCCACCTACGAGCAGTACTTC. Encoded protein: CASSRGGSTYEQYF.